A selection of T cell receptor beta chains follows, all from one sample in a study of cytomegalovirus exposure and HLA in healthy donors. This table comes from immunoSEQ multiplex PCR, and its TCRdb copy is limited to in-frame clones, with some not included. This table lists just under 65,000 clones. The source material was PBMCs. The source of these receptors is a boy between 10 and 17 years old in good health and CMV-seronegative. Both conserved end residues are part of each CDR3. The D gene is left open where the match is weak.

j_call	v_call	cdr3_length	d_call	cdr3_nt	cdr3_aa
TRBJ2-7	TRBV5-1	14	NA	TGCGCCAGCCGACCACTAACGGACACTGGCGAGCAGTACTTC	CASRPLTDTGEQYF
TRBJ2-1	TRBV7-9	14	TRBD2	TGTGCCAGCAGCTTACTAGCGGGGGGTCAAGAGCAGTTCTTC	CASSLLAGGQEQFF
TRBJ1-2	TRBV21-1	14	NA	TGTGCCAGCAGCAAAGACGGGGGAGTAGATGGCTACACCTTC	CASSKDGGVDGYTF
TRBJ2-7	TRBV30	11	NA	TGTGCCTGGAGTGCAGGGGTTGAGCAGTACTTC	CAWSAGVEQYF
TRBJ2-7	TRBV30	13	TRBD1	TGTGCCTGGACGGGACAGGGGACCTACGAGCAGTACTTC	CAWTGQGTYEQYF
TRBJ1-5	TRBV6-5	13	NA	TGTGCCAGCAGTTACACGGGGAAACAGCCCCAGCATTTT	CASSYTGKQPQHF
TRBJ2-1	TRBV7-8	13	TRBD1	TGTGCCAGCAGCTTCGACAGGGCCGCTGAGCAGTTCTTC	CASSFDRAAEQFF
TRBJ2-2	TRBV5-4	15	TRBD1	TGTGCCAGCAGCCCTGGGACAGGGAGCACCGGGGAGCTGTTTTTT	CASSPGTGSTGELFF
TRBJ1-1	TRBV6-1	11	NA	TGTGCCAGCGCCCTACAGGTGGTGGCTTTCTTT	CASALQVVAFF
TRBJ2-7	TRBV10-2	14	TRBD1	TGCGCCAGCACCAGGGGGCGCGGGTCCTACGAGCAGTACTTC	CASTRGRGSYEQYF
TRBJ2-7	TRBV19	14	NA	TGTGCCAGTAAGGGGGTTGGGAGCTCCTACGAGCAGTACTTC	CASKGVGSSYEQYF